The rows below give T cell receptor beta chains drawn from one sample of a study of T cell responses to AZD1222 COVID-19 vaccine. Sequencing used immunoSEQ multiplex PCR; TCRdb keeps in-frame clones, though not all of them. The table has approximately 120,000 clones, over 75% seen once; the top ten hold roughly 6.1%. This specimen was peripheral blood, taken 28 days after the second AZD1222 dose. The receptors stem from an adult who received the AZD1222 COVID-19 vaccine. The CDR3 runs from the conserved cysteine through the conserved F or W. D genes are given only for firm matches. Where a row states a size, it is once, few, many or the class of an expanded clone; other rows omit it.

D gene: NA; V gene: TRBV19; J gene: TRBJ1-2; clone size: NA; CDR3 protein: CASSIPLGDYTF; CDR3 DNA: TGTGCCAGTAGTATACCCCTGGGGGACTACACCTTC
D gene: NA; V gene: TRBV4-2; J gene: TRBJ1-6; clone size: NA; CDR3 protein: CASSQDEVFGSPLHF; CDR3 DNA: TGTGCCAGCAGCCAAGACGAGGTGTTTGGGTCACCCCTCCACTTT
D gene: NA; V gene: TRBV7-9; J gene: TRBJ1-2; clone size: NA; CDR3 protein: CASSLKVGYTF; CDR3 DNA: TGTGCCAGCAGCTTAAAGGTTGGCTACACCTTC
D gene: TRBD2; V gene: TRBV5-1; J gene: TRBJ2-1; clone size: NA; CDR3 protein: CASSLARAGVYNEQFF; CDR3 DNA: TGCGCCAGCAGCTTGGCCAGGGCGGGGGTTTACAATGAGCAGTTCTTC
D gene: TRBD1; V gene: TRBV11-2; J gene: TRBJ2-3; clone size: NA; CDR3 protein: CASTSDRGTDTQYF; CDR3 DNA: TGTGCCAGCACCTCGGACAGGGGAACAGATACGCAGTATTTT
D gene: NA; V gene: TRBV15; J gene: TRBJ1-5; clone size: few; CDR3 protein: CATSTRSNQPQHF; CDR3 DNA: TGTGCCACCAGCACGAGGAGCAATCAGCCCCAGCATTTT
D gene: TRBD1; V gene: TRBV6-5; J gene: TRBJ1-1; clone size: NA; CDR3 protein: CASLKTGGNGEAFF; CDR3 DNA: TGTGCCAGTCTAAAAACAGGGGGCAACGGTGAAGCTTTCTTT
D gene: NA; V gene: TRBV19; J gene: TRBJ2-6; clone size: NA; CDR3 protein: CASNPSGANVLTF; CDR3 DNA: TGTGCCAGTAACCCCTCTGGGGCCAACGTCCTGACTTTC
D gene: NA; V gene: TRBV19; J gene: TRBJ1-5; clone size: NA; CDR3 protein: CASSIGQGGSQPQHF; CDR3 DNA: TGTGCCAGTAGTATTGGGCAGGGAGGTAGTCAGCCCCAGCATTTT
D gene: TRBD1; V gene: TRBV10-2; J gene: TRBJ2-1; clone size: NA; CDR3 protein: CASSSRDSYNEQFF; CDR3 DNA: TGCGCCAGCAGTAGCCGGGACAGCTACAATGAGCAGTTCTTC
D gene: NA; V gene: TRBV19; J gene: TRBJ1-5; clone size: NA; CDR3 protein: CASSPTARAQPQHF; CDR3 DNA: TGTGCCAGTAGTCCCACCGCCAGGGCGCAGCCCCAGCATTTT
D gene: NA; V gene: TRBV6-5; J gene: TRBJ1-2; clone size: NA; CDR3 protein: CASSYSGLDGYTF; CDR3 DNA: TGTGCCAGCAGTTACTCAGGACTGGATGGCTACACCTTC
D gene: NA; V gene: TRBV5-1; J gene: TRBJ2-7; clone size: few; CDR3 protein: CASSLDSWAYEQYF; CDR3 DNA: TGCGCCAGCAGCTTGGACAGCTGGGCCTACGAGCAGTACTTC
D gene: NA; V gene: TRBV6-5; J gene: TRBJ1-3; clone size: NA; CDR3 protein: CASSYVDSRTGNTIYF; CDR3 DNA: TGTGCCAGCAGTTACGTAGACTCTCGTACTGGAAACACCATATATTTT
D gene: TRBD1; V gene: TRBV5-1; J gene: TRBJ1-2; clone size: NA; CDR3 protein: CASSEGTGWKGYTF; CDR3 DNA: TGCGCCAGCAGCGAGGGGACAGGGTGGAAGGGCTACACCTTC
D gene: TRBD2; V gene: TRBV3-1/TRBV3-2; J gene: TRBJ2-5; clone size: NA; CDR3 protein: CASSQWRELGETQYF; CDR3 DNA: TGTGCCAGCAGCCAATGGCGGGAGTTAGGAGAGACCCAGTACTTC
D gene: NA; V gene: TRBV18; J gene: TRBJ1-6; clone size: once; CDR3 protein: CASSPPGGRGYSPLHF; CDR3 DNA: TGTGCCAGCTCACCACCCGGGGGCAGGGGTTATTCACCCCTCCACTTT
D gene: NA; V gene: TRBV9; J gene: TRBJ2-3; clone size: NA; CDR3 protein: CASSVRGDQAADTQYF; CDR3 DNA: TGTGCCAGCAGCGTTAGGGGCGACCAGGCAGCAGATACGCAGTATTTT
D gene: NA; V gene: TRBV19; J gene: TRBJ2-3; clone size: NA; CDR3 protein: CASSIVGSRTDTQYF; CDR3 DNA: TGTGCCAGTAGTATAGTAGGCAGCCGCACAGATACGCAGTATTTT
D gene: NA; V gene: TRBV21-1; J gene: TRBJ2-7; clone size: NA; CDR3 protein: CASTLTSGIYEQYF; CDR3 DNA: TGTGCCAGCACCTTGACTAGCGGGATCTACGAGCAGTACTTC
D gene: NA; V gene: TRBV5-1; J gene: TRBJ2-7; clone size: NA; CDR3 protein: CASSLTAGSYEQYF; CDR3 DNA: TGCGCCAGCAGCTTGACAGCGGGCTCCTACGAGCAGTACTTC
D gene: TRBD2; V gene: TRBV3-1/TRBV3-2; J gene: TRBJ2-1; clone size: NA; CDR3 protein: CASSLRLAGGYNEQFF; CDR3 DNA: TGTGCCAGCAGCCTCCGACTAGCGGGGGGATACAATGAGCAGTTCTTC
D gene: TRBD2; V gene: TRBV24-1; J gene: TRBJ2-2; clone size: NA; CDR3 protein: CATSVLAGGELFF; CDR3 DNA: TGTGCCACCAGTGTCCTAGCGGGAGGGGAGCTGTTTTTT
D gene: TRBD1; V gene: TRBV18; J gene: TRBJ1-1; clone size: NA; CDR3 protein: CASSPNEQGANTEAFF; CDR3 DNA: TGTGCCAGCTCACCAAATGAACAGGGGGCTAACACTGAAGCTTTCTTT
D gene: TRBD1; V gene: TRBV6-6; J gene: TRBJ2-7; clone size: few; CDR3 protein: CASSKLTGEEYEQYF; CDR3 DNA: TGTGCCAGCAGTAAACTGACAGGGGAGGAGTACGAGCAGTACTTC
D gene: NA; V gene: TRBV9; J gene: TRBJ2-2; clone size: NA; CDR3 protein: CASSPGESYTGELFF; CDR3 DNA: TGTGCCAGCAGCCCCGGGGAGAGTTACACCGGGGAGCTGTTTTTT
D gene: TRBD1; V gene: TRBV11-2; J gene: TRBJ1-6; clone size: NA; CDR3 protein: CASSLTQDRQGGYNSPLHF; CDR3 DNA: TGTGCCAGCAGCCTCACACAGGATCGACAGGGGGGTTATAATTCACCCCTCCACTTT
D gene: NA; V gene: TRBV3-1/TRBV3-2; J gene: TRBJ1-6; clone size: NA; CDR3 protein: CASSQRQALNSPLHF; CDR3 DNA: TGTGCCAGCAGCCAACGACAGGCCCTCAATTCACCCCTCCACTTT
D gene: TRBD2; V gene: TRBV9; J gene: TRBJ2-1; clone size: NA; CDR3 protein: CASSAGTSGGSFNEQFF; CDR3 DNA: TGTGCCAGCAGCGCGGGGACTAGCGGGGGTTCGTTTAATGAGCAGTTCTTC
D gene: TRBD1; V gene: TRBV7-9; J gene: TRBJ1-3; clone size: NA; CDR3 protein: CASSSDREGTGNTIYF; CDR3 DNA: TGTGCCAGCAGCTCGGACAGGGAAGGAACTGGAAACACCATATATTTT
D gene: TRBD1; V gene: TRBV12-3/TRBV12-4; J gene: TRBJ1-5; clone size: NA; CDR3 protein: CASSTGVDQPQHF; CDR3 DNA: TGTGCCAGCAGTACAGGGGTTGATCAGCCCCAGCATTTT
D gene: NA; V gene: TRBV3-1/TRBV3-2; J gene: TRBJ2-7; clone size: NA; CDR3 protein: CASSQIKDSLEQYF; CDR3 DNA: TGTGCCAGCAGCCAAATAAAAGATTCGCTCGAGCAGTACTTC
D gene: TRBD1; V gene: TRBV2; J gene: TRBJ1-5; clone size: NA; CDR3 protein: CASMERQGRNQPQHF; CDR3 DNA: TGTGCCAGCATGGAACGACAGGGGAGAAATCAGCCCCAGCATTTT
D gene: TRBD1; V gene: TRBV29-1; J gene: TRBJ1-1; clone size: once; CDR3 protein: CSVEARLQGANTEAFF; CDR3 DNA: TGCAGCGTTGAAGCCAGGCTACAGGGGGCGAACACTGAAGCTTTCTTT
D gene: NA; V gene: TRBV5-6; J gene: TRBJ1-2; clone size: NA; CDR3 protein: CASSPIGANYGYTF; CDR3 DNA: TGTGCCAGCAGCCCTATCGGGGCCAACTATGGCTACACCTTC
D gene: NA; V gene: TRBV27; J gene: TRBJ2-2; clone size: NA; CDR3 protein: CASTRRAATNTGELFF; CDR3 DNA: TGTGCCAGCACCCGTAGAGCGGCCACGAACACCGGGGAGCTGTTTTTT
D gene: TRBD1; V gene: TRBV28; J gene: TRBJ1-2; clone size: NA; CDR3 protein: CASTGTVFYGYTF; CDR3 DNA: TGTGCCAGCACCGGGACAGTCTTCTATGGCTACACCTTC
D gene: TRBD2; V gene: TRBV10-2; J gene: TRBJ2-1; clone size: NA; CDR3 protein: CASTRASGYNEQFF; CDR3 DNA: TGCGCCAGCACTAGGGCTAGCGGATACAATGAGCAGTTCTTC
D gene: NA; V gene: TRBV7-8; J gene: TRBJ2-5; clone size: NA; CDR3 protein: CASSLETALATQYF; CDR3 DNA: TGTGCCAGCAGCTTAGAGACAGCACTGGCGACCCAGTACTTC
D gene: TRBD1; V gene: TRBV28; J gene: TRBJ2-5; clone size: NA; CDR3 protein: CASSLWGQGKRETQYF; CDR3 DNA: TGTGCCAGCAGTTTATGGGGACAGGGGAAAAGGGAGACCCAGTACTTC
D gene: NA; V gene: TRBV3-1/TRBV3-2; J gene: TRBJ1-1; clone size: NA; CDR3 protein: CASSQDGGYATEAFF; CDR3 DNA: TGTGCCAGCAGCCAAGATGGGGGTTACGCCACTGAAGCTTTCTTT
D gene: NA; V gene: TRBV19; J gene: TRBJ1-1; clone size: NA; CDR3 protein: CASSIDPGNTEAFF; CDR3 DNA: TGTGCCAGTAGTATAGACCCGGGAAACACTGAAGCTTTCTTT
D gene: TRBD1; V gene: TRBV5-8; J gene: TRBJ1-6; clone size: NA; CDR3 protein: CASSFSTQGDSPLHF; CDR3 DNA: TGTGCCAGCAGCTTCTCGACACAGGGGGATTCACCCCTCCACTTT
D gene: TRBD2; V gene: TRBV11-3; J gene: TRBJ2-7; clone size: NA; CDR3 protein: CASSFLAETDYEQYF; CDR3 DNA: TGTGCCAGCAGCTTCCTAGCGGAGACGGACTACGAGCAGTACTTC